What follows are 25 T cell receptor beta chains derived from one specimen sequenced in a study of blood T cell repertoires in COVID-19. TCRdb's table, derived via immunoSEQ multiplex PCR, lists solely in-frame clones and lacks some. The profile covers about 260,000 clones, with more than 85% appearing a single time and approximately 2.6% taken by the ten largest. The sequenced sample was peripheral blood. These receptors were collected from a person under 30 with COVID-19, enrolled during active disease.

This clone was detected once. J is TRBJ2-7 and V is TRBV5-8, with TRBD1 identical over 11 bases. J gave up 6 bases and V 1 base, and 3 bases lay outside the gene matches. Germline assignment: CDR1 SGHTS and CDR2 YDEGEE. The CDR3 spans 14 residues. This CDR3 reads CASSLPGTGGEQYF. The CDR3, as DNA: TGTGCCAGCAGCTTGCCCGGGACAGGGGGCGAGCAGTACTTC.

In its sample, this clone was seen a few times. This chain connects TRBV11-2 to TRBJ1-1, with TRBD1 identical over 7 bases. Germline loops: CDR1 SGHAT, CDR2 FQNNGV. Unmatched junction bases numbered 8, after V lost 2 bases and J lost 11 bases. The CDR3 is made up of 13 amino acids. CDR3 in amino acids: CASSLNRGDLAFF. CDR3 DNA: TGTGCCAGCAGCTTAAACAGGGGCGATTTGGCTTTCTTT.

V gene TRBV4-3 combines with J gene TRBJ2-5, with 11 bases matching TRBD2. Per the germline V gene, CDR1 is LGHNA and CDR2 is YSLEER. This CDR3 spans 18 amino acids. V lost 0 bases, J lost 2 bases, and 8 bases stayed unmatched. This CDR3 reads CASSQEWMVAGGQETQYF. In nucleotides, the CDR3 is TGCGCCAGCAGCCAAGAGTGGATGGTAGCGGGAGGGCAAGAGACCCAGTACTTC.

This sequence joins TRBV3-1 (or the pseudogene TRBV3-2) and TRBJ1-5; 10 bases align to TRBD1. The CDR3 length is 15 residues. Germline loops: CDR1 LGHDT, CDR2 YNNKEL (reference sequence). The ends lost 1 base at V and 5 bases at J; junction bases unmatched: 2. Here the CDR3 reads CASSQGDRGHQPQHF. CDR3 bases: TGTGCCAGCAGCCAAGGTGACAGGGGGCATCAGCCCCAGCATTTT.

This chain joins TRBV3-1 (or the pseudogene TRBV3-2) and TRBJ2-3, with TRBD2 matching over 14 bases. V trimming: 4 bases; J trimming: 5 bases; junction bases outside the gene matches: 8. CDR1 LGHDT and CDR2 YNNKEL come from the germline V gene (reference sequence). The CDR3 contains 17 residues. The CDR3 coding sequence is TGTGCCAGCAGCCGGACTAGCGGGAGGTCCGGGGAAGATACGCAGTATTTT. This encodes CASSRTSGRSGEDTQYF.

This chain uses TRBV7-9 with TRBJ1-1; D is unresolved. Germline V CDR1 and CDR2: SEHNR, FQNEAQ (reference sequence). There are 14 residues in the CDR3. Between the trimmed V and J ends, which lost 1 base and 0 bases, there was a span of 6 bases. DNA for the CDR3: TGTGCCAGCAGCTTAGTGGGCCTGAACACTGAAGCTTTCTTT. It specifies CASSLVGLNTEAFF.

This chain uses TRBV11-2 with TRBJ2-7; TRBD1 is a possible D gene (6 bases). CDR3 length: 18 residues. CDR1 SGHAT and CDR2 FQNNGV come from the germline V gene. Trimming took off 0 bases at V and 0 bases at J, with 18 bases between the two ends. This CDR3 is CASSLDLSAGVSSYEQYF. The CDR3 bases are TGTGCCAGCAGCTTAGATCTGTCGGCAGGGGTTAGCTCCTACGAGCAGTACTTC.

The gene calls are TRBV6-1 and TRBJ2-3; 8 bases map to TRBD2. J lost 6 bases, V lost 2 bases, and 13 bases had no gene match. Germline loops: CDR1 MNHNS, CDR2 SASEGT. This CDR3 comprises 17 residues. CDR3 sequence: CASSERIPAGVGDTQYF. The CDR3 DNA reads TGTGCCAGCAGTGAACGAATCCCAGCGGGAGTGGGTGATACGCAGTATTTT.

V usage is TRBV28 and J usage is TRBJ2-7, with a tentative D call TRBD2 (6 bases). Trimming pared 5 bases from V and 1 base from J, leaving 12 bases between. There are 14 residues in the CDR3. The germline V gene encodes CDR1 MDHEN and CDR2 SYDVKM. Written as DNA, the CDR3 is TGTGCCAGCAGTACCCGACTAGTTTCCTACGAGCAGTACTTC. Translation: CASSTRLVSYEQYF.

The V and J genes are TRBV27 and TRBJ1-5; D gene uncertain. The germline V and J ends were trimmed by 5 bases and 7 bases, with 21 bases remaining between them. CDR1 is MNHEY and CDR2 is SMNVEV in the germline V gene (reference sequence). CDR3 length equals 16 residues. The CDR3, as DNA: TGTGCCAGCAGTCTTTTCGGGAGCTCGATTAAGCAGCCCCAGCATTTT. It yields the protein CASSLFGSSIKQPQHF.

The rearrangement joins TRBV5-1 to TRBJ1-2; D might be TRBD1 (6 bases). The germline V and J ends were trimmed by 2 bases and 5 bases, with 13 bases remaining between them. The CDR3 is made up of 14 amino acids. Germline V gene sequence: CDR1 SGHRS, CDR2 YFSETQ. As DNA, the CDR3 is TGCGCCAGCAGCTTCGAGGGGGATGGGTATGGCTACACCTTC. Protein sequence: CASSFEGDGYGYTF.

The chain recombines TRBV27 with TRBJ2-7; unclear D gene. V lost 1 base and J lost 3, with 13 bases in between. This CDR3 has 15 amino acids. Germline CDR1 is MNHEY and CDR2 is SMNVEV (reference sequence). CDR3 protein: CASSLWWQAYYEQYF. The CDR3 nucleotides read TGTGCCAGCAGTTTATGGTGGCAGGCTTACTACGAGCAGTACTTC.

J is TRBJ2-3 and V is TRBV4-1; D is unclear. This CDR3 is 12 amino acids long. Trimming pared 0 bases from V and 6 bases from J, leaving 4 bases between. Germline V gene lookup returns CDR1 MGHRA and CDR2 YSYEKL. The CDR3 nucleotides read TGCGCCAGCAGCCAAGACGGGGATACGCAGTATTTT. This encodes CASSQDGDTQYF.

The rearrangement uses TRBV14 and TRBJ2-2, with D possibly being TRBD2 (5 bases). The V gene lost 7 bases and the J gene lost 2 bases, with 23 bases spanning the gap. Germline V gives CDR1 SGHDN, CDR2 FVKESK. The CDR3 has 18 residues. The CDR3 coding sequence is TGTGCCAGCATCCCCTCCCCCGTAGCGCACTTTAACACCGGGGAGCTGTTTTTT. Amino acid sequence: CASIPSPVAHFNTGELFF.

This clone was detected once. V and J are TRBV28 and TRBJ2-7; D might be TRBD2 (6 bases). The germline V and J ends were trimmed by 7 bases and 7 bases, with 23 bases remaining between them. The V gene's germline CDR1 is MDHEN and CDR2 SYDVKM. The CDR3 has 15 residues. The DNA for the CDR3 is TGTGCCAGCACCCCAAACGGGAGCCGGGCGGGGGAGCAGTACTTC. Residues: CASTPNGSRAGEQYF.

The chain uses TRBV2 and TRBJ2-3, with D perhaps TRBD2 (7 bases). The germline gives CDR1 SNHLY, CDR2 FYNNEI. The CDR3 spans 13 residues. Trimming pared 8 bases from V and 2 bases from J, leaving 11 bases between. Here the CDR3 DNA reads TGTGCCAGCGGACGGGGGGCCACAGATACGCAGTATTTT. This sequence encodes CASGRGATDTQYF.

CDR3: CASRRGGLASYEQYF. For the CDR3, the DNA is TGTGCCAGCAGGAGGGGGGGCTTAGCGTCCTACGAGCAGTACTTC. This rearrangement joins TRBV6-6 to TRBJ2-7; D is perhaps TRBD2 (7 bases). Trimming shortened V by 6 bases and J by 1 base, and 16 bases separated the two germline ends. There are 15 residues in the CDR3. CDR1 and CDR2 from the germline V gene are MNHNY and SVGAGI (reference sequence).

J is TRBJ1-1 and V is TRBV28; D might be TRBD1 (5 bases). The germline V gene encodes CDR1 MDHEN and CDR2 SYDVKM. The length of the CDR3 is 15 residues. V was cut by 3 bases and J by 1 base, with 12 bases left in between. In DNA, the CDR3 is TGTGCCAGCAGTTTTGCAGGGTCCCGGAACACTGAAGCTTTCTTT. Translating it yields CASSFAGSRNTEAFF.

The chain links TRBV27 to TRBJ2-1; 7 bases agree with TRBD1. The V and J ends lost 6 bases and 3 bases, in that order; junction bases with no gene match: 8. Germline CDR1 and CDR2: MNHEY and SMNVEV (reference sequence). This CDR3 is built from 15 residues. In DNA form, the CDR3 reads TGTGCCAGCAGCGCCGGGACAGCACTCTACAATGAGCAGTTCTTC. It codes for CASSAGTALYNEQFF.

The CDR3 DNA reads TGTGCCAGCAGCAGCCAAACTAGCGGGAGGGCGGCTGAGCAGTACTTC. It specifies CASSSQTSGRAAEQYF. The chain couples TRBV25-1 to TRBJ2-7; 13 bases fit TRBD2. The CDR3 consists of 16 residues. The trim removed 6 bases at V and 7 bases at J, leaving 12 bases unmatched. Germline V gene sequence: CDR1 MGHDK, CDR2 SYGVNS.

V is TRBV10-2 and J is TRBJ1-2, with no clear D. Germline V gene sequence: CDR1 WSHSY, CDR2 SAAADI. The V gene lost 0 bases and the J gene lost 13 bases, with 15 bases spanning the gap. The CDR3 has 13 amino acids. The CDR3 coding sequence is TGCGCCAGCAGTGAGTCGCATAAGGGAGGGAGCACCTTC. Translation: CASSESHKGGSTF.

The DNA for the CDR3 is TGTGCCAGCAGTTTATATTACGAGCAGTACTTC. This translates into CASSLYYEQYF. The chain links TRBV12-3 or TRBV12-4 to TRBJ2-7; D call uncertain. The CDR3 consists of 11 residues. With 2 bases removed from V and 4 bases from J, the gap between germline ends came to 3 bases.

This chain links TRBV3-1 (or the pseudogene TRBV3-2) with TRBJ2-4, with TRBD2 identical over 13 bases. CDR1 is LGHDT, CDR2 YNNKEL, per germline (reference sequence). After removal of 5 bases from V and 3 bases from J, the junction contained 7 bases not matched to a gene. The CDR3 runs 17 residues. CDR3: CASSYHGLAGVKNIQYF. CDR3 DNA: TGTGCCAGCAGCTATCATGGACTAGCGGGAGTCAAAAACATTCAGTACTTC.

The genes are TRBV7-8 and TRBJ1-6; 7 nucleotides match TRBD1. V was clipped by 2 bases and J by 3 bases; unmatched bases: 4. Per germline, CDR1 SGHVS and CDR2 FQNEAQ. The CDR3 runs to 16 residues. The CDR3 DNA follows: TGTGCCAGCAGCTTAAAGGACAGGCTCTATAATTCACCCCTCCACTTT. Residues: CASSLKDRLYNSPLHF.

This clone turned up a few times. V gene TRBV4-1 combines with J gene TRBJ1-4; D perhaps matches TRBD1 (5 bases). V lost 1 base and J lost 4, with 10 bases in between. Germline lookup yields CDR1 MGHRA and CDR2 YSYEKL. The CDR3 has 15 residues. The CDR3 sequence is CASSQVRGNNEKLFF. The CDR3 nucleotides are TGCGCCAGCAGCCAAGTAAGGGGTAATAATGAAAAACTGTTTTTT.